This T cell receptor (beta chain) was identified in a study of T cells after yellow fever vaccination. Study-level background: The SMART-Seq v4 Ultra Low Input method served to prepare the low-cell-number fractions.

V was pared by 5 bases and J by 6 bases, with 21 bases between. There are 16 residues in the CDR3. Germline V gene data show CDR1 as SGHTA and CDR2 as FQGNSA. Study-level points and caveats: Boosting was followed by the reappearance of most primary-vaccination clones (just under 98% CD4, about 88% CD8).

Comments on this clonotype: Its antigen is undetermined.

Researchers made TCR cDNA using 5'RACE template switching, and this step added a universal primer site and UMIs. TCRdb re-analysed the 5' RACE reads in MiXCR, keeping a single row per CDR3 protein. This table has some 670,000 distinct CDR3 sequences, around an eighth appearing once. Sequences were derived from PBMCs, sampled on the day of the yellow fever booster vaccination. V gene TRBV7-2 combines with J gene TRBJ2-3; D remains ambiguous. The TCR sequence derives from a man in his thirties or forties who received the YFV17D yellow fever vaccine. The CDR3 coding sequence is TGTGCCAGCAGCCTAGGGTGGCAGGCAATCGGGGATACGCAGTATTTT. It yields the protein CASSLGWQAIGDTQYF.